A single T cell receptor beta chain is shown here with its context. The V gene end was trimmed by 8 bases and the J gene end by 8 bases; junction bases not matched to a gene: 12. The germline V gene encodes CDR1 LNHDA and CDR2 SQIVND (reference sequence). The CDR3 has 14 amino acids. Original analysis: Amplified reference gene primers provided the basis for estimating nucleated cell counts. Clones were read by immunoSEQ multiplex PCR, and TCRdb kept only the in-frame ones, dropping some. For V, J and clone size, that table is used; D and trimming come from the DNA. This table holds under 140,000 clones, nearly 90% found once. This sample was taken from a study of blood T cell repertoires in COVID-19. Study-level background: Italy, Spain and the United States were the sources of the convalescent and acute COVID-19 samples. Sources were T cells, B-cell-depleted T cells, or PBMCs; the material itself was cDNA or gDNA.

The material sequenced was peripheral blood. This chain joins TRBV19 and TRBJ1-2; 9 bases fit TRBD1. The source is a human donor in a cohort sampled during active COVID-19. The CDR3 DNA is TGTGCCAGTTCAGGGACAGGGATCACTTCGGGCTACACCTTC. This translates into CASSGTGITSGYTF.